Listed below are T cell receptor beta chains from one sample, sequenced in a study of patients and donors after allogeneic stem cell transplantation. TCRdb analysed the RT-PCR reads with MiXCR anew, one entry per CDR3 protein. The table lists about 28,000 distinct CDR3 sequences, about 6.5% of them singletons. What was sequenced was blood, either unsorted or a sorted T cell fraction (not recorded which). The origin of the receptors is a human donor who was either an allogeneic HSCT recipient or a stem cell or donor lymphocyte infusion donor (not recorded which). It is not recorded whose cells these are; they may come from a transplant donor. Both conserved end residues are part of each CDR3. A D gene is named only where the DNA matches it firmly. Size is stated as once, few, many, or a class for an expanded clone.

J gene | D gene | clone size | V gene | CDR3 protein | CDR3 DNA
TRBJ1-4 | NA | many | TRBV11-2 | CASSPGINEKLFF | TGTGCCAGCAGCCCCGGGATTAATGAAAAACTGTTTTTT
TRBJ1-5 | NA | many | TRBV2 | CASSEPGGAYQPQHF | TGTGCCAGCAGTGAACCGGGAGGGGCCTATCAGCCCCAGCATTTT
TRBJ2-2 | NA | many | TRBV4-2 | CASSLTGVELFF | TGTGCCAGCAGCCTGACAGGCGTGGAGCTGTTTTTT
TRBJ2-3 | NA | many | TRBV29-1 | CSVRTSTDTQYF | TGCAGCGTTAGAACTAGCACAGATACGCAGTATTTT
TRBJ2-5 | TRBD1 | few | TRBV20-1 | CSARAPTGAGETQYF | TGCAGTGCTAGAGCTCCGACAGGGGCCGGAGAGACCCAGTACTTC
TRBJ1-5 | TRBD1 | many | TRBV27 | CASSPTYSTGGHQPQHF | TGTGCCAGCAGTCCAACTTACTCGACAGGGGGGCATCAGCCCCAGCATTTT
TRBJ1-2 | TRBD1 | few | TRBV2 | CASSGTDYGYTF | TGTGCCAGCAGCGGGACAGACTATGGCTACACCTTC
TRBJ2-1 | NA | few | TRBV18 | CASSPPEPNNEQFF | TGTGCCAGCTCACCACCCGAACCCAACAATGAGCAGTTCTTC
TRBJ2-1 | TRBD2 | many | TRBV28 | CASSTSGGNNEQFF | TGTGCCAGCAGTACTAGCGGGGGCAACAATGAGCAGTTCTTC
TRBJ1-1 | NA | medium-sized | TRBV7-9 | CASSLYRDTEAFF | TGTGCCAGCAGCTTATACAGGGACACTGAAGCTTTCTTT
TRBJ2-2 | TRBD2 | many | TRBV6-6 | CASSYLSVGGTGELFF | TGTGCCAGCAGTTATCTTTCCGTGGGAGGGACCGGGGAGCTGTTTTTT
TRBJ2-2 | NA | many | TRBV6-5 | CASSLNTGELFF | TGTGCCAGCAGTCTAAACACCGGGGAGCTGTTTTTT
TRBJ2-3 | TRBD2 | few | TRBV7-3 | CASSLRGTSGMSTDTQYF | TGTGCCAGCAGCTTAAGGGGGACTAGCGGGATGAGCACAGATACGCAGTATTTT